This TCR beta chain was documented in a study of T-cell memory formation after mild COVID-19. Whole-study findings and limits: Clones that contracted from day 15 to 85 were balanced CD4/CD8, while later expanders leaned CD4+. What remained unconfirmed was the SARS-CoV-2 specificity of second-wave clones peaking on day 37. The pre-infection memory compartment contained some responding clones, suggesting cross-reactive memory joined.

The germline V gene encodes CDR1 LNHDA and CDR2 SQIVND (reference sequence). Deletions cut 3 bases from V and 4 bases from J, with 12 bases between. The CDR3 runs to 14 residues. Comment on this clonotype: Its antigen is unknown.

One entry per CDR3 protein results from TCRdb running MiXCR on the 5' RACE reads. The sample shows under 250,000 distinct CDR3 sequences, around 30% of them seen only once. The origin of this receptor is an adult woman who had mild COVID-19 (a few samples of this study predate the infection). Cell type and time point are not known. The V and J genes are TRBV19 and TRBJ1-2; D gene ambiguous. The specimen was PBMCs or a T cell subset sorted from them (not recorded which). CDR3 DNA sequence: TGTGCCAGTAGTATCGAATCTCCCGTCTATGGCTACACCTTC. Residues: CASSIESPVYGYTF. Supplemented by reference TRBV19 and TRBJ1-2, the full variable domain reads DGGITQSPKYLFRKEGQNVTLSCEQNLNHDAMYWYRQDPGQGLRLIYYSQIVNDFQKGDIAEGYSVSREKKESFPLTVTSAQKNPTAFYLCASSIESPVYGYTFGSGTRLTVV.